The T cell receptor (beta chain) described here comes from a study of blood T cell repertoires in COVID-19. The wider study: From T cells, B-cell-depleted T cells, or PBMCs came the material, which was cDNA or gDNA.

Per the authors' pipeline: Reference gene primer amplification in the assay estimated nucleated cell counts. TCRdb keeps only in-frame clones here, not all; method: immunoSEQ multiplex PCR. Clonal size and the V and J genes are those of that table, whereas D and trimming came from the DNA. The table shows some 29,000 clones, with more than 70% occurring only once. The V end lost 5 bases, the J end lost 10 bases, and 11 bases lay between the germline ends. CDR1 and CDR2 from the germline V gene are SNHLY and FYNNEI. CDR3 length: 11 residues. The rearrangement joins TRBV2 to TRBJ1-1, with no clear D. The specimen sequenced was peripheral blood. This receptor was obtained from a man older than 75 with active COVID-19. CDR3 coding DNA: TGTGCCAGCAGTCTGCTTGAGGTAGCTTTCTTT. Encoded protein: CASSLLEVAFF.